This T cell receptor (beta chain) was documented in a study of cytomegalovirus exposure and HLA in healthy donors. Study-wide context: The Caucasian-associated ancestry cluster held 65% to 85% of 350 to 450 genotyped donors.

About this clone itself: Its antigen is still unknown.

Findings and limits, study-wide: On later analysis, the bulk of CMV-associated TCR beta chains appeared to be HLA-restricted.

Use of 60 Vbeta and 13 Jbeta primers characterized the PCR. The protocol was immunoSEQ multiplex PCR, while the TCRdb copy is restricted to in-frame clones and leaves out a portion. The sample holds some 170,000 clones; about 75% are singletons and the top ten take roughly 5.8%. This CDR3 has 15 residues. J lost 1 base, V lost 7 bases, and 10 bases had no gene match. CDR1 is SGHRS and CDR2 is YFSETQ in the germline V gene. There were likely unrecorded immune exposures, though donors were nominally healthy when sampled. This clonotype was obtained from a man aged 35-49 years in good health and CMV-seropositive. The specimen was PBMCs. V gene TRBV5-1 combines with J gene TRBJ2-7, with 8 bases identical to TRBD2. In DNA form, the CDR3 reads TGCGCCAGCGGGCCGGCCAGCGGGAGTTCCTACGAGCAGTACTTC. It codes for CASGPASGSSYEQYF.